One and the same sample provided the 25 T cell receptor beta chains below, sequenced in a study of PD-L1 blockade in urothelial cancer (dated by TCRdb to about 2017). Library preparation was by the immunoSEQ multiplex PCR assay. In its TCRdb copy, this immuneACCESS table keeps in-frame sequences only and misses some clones. Where compared with another copy, unresolved V genes explain less than half of these, and the others have no known cause. For this sample the table gives about 88,000 clones, of which 90% were detected only once. Approximately 9% of the sample is in the top ten clones. Sequenced material: PBMCs, taken around atezolizumab (anti-PD-L1) treatment. The receptors originated from a man aged 55 to 70 with urothelial cancer.

The V and J genes are TRBV19 and TRBJ1-1; D gene unclear. The CDR3 runs 14 residues. The ends were cut back, 5 bases at V and 6 bases at J, with 16 bases in the middle. In germline, CDR1 is LNHDA, CDR2 SQIVND (reference sequence). CDR3 sequence reads: CASSLRVGRAEAFF. CDR3 bases: TGTGCCAGTAGTTTAAGGGTCGGGCGGGCTGAAGCTTTCTTT.

The CDR3 here is CASRATTDTQYF. CDR3 sequence (DNA): TGTGCCAGCAGGGCCACCACAGATACGCAGTATTTT. The genes are TRBV6-5 and TRBJ2-3; D ambiguous. Germline V gives CDR1 MNHEY, CDR2 SVGAGI. The CDR3 extends over 12 amino acids. V gave up 6 bases and J gave up 2 bases, with 6 bases separating them.

The genes are TRBV5-1 and TRBJ2-3; 11 nucleotides align to TRBD2. Germline lookup yields CDR1 SGHRS and CDR2 YFSETQ. J gave up 3 bases and V 0 bases, and 0 bases lay outside the gene matches. The CDR3 loop spans 15 amino acids. CDR3 nucleotides: TGCGCCAGCAGCTTGGCTAGCGGGAGGACAGATACGCAGTATTTT. Translated: CASSLASGRTDTQYF.

This clone was observed a single time. The rearrangement links TRBV18 to TRBJ1-1, with D maybe TRBD1 (5 bases). In germline, CDR1 is KGHSH, CDR2 LQKENI. The length of the CDR3 is 15 residues. Trimming took 6 bases from V and 1 from J, leaving 15 bases between them. The CDR3 sequence: CASSRGGGTNTEAFF. The CDR3 nucleotides read TGTGCCAGCTCTCGCGGGGGAGGTACGAACACTGAAGCTTTCTTT.

This clone was detected once. The rearrangement links TRBV4-2 to TRBJ1-2; D unclear. V lost 0 bases to trimming and J lost 1 base, with 9 bases between them. Per the germline V gene, CDR1 is LGHNA and CDR2 is YNFKEQ. CDR3 length: 15 amino acids. The CDR3 region is CASSQDRVFNYGYTF. The CDR3, as DNA: TGTGCCAGCAGCCAAGATCGAGTATTTAACTATGGCTACACCTTC.

The chain couples TRBV6-1 to TRBJ1-1; perhaps TRBD1 as D (6 bases). This CDR3 contains 16 residues. CDR1 and CDR2 (germline): MNHNS, SASEGT. Trimming left V 1 base short and J 0 bases short, with 12 bases between. CDR3 sequence reads: CASSEVTGKLNTEAFF. Here the CDR3 DNA reads TGTGCCAGCAGTGAAGTGACAGGAAAATTGAACACTGAAGCTTTCTTT.

This sequence joins TRBV11-2 and TRBJ2-5; no definite D call. This CDR3 region has 13 residues. Trimming took 5 bases from V and 4 from J, leaving 11 bases between them. Per the germline V gene, CDR1 is SGHAT and CDR2 is FQNNGV. Written as DNA, the CDR3 is TGTGCCAGCAGCCCTGGAGCAAGAGAGACCCAGTACTTC. Translating gives CASSPGARETQYF.

V is TRBV1 and J is TRBJ2-3; TRBD1, the D gene given by the table, was not confirmed from the DNA. TRBV1 constitutes a pseudogene. The CDR3 consists of 15 residues. The CDR3 sequence: CTSSRDKWGTDTQYF. In DNA, the CDR3 is TGCACCAGCAGCCGCGACAAGTGGGGCACAGATACGCAGTATTTT.

The chain employs TRBV5-1 and TRBJ2-1, with TRBD2 matching 11 bases. This CDR3 region has 15 residues. Germline CDR1 reads SGHRS; CDR2 reads YFSETQ. Unmatched junction bases numbered 7, after V lost 5 bases and J lost 6 bases. CDR3 residues: CASRGGTSGSNEQFF. CDR3 bases: TGCGCCAGCAGAGGGGGAACTAGCGGGAGCAATGAGCAGTTCTTC.

V gene TRBV5-4 combines with J gene TRBJ1-1, with D hard to call. The V end lost 5 bases, the J end lost 3 bases, and 11 bases lay between the germline ends. This CDR3 comprises 13 residues. Germline CDR1 and CDR2: SGHNT and YYREEE (reference sequence). This chain's CDR3 is CASSFSRDTEAFF. CDR3 sequence (DNA): TGTGCCAGCAGTTTCTCGAGGGACACTGAAGCTTTCTTT. Looking up the rest from reference TRBV5-4 and TRBJ1-1 gives the full variable domain: ETGVTQSPTHLIKTRGQQVTLRCSSQSGHNTVSWYQQALGQGPQFIFQYYREEENGRGNFPPRFSGLQFPNYSSELNVNALELDDSALYLCASSFSRDTEAFFGQGTRLTVV.

The rearrangement links TRBV18 to TRBJ1-1; 10 bases map to TRBD1. Unmatched junction bases numbered 7, after V lost 6 bases and J lost 0 bases. The length of the CDR3 is 16 residues. Germline CDR1 KGHSH, CDR2 LQKENI. CDR3 bases: TGTGCCAGCTCTCTCACCGGGACAGGGGTGAACACTGAAGCTTTCTTT. Protein product: CASSLTGTGVNTEAFF.

This rearrangement joins TRBV19 to TRBJ1-4; the D is unclear. Germline CDR1 reads LNHDA; CDR2 reads SQIVND (reference sequence). Trimming left V 1 base short and J 7 bases short, with 19 bases between. This CDR3 is built from 17 residues. CDR3 sequence: CASSIAGSHRWIEKLFF. For the CDR3, the DNA is TGTGCCAGTAGTATAGCCGGATCGCACAGATGGATTGAAAAACTGTTTTTT.

As for this clone: The sample contains more than one DNA sequence encoding this CDR3. The chain employs TRBV6-5 and TRBJ1-4; TRBD1 matches 9 bases. V gave up 6 bases and J gave up 7 bases; unmatched junction bases: 6. The CDR3 loop spans 14 amino acids. Germline lookup yields CDR1 MNHEY and CDR2 SVGAGI. The CDR3 loop reads CASREDRGGEKLFF. The CDR3 DNA is TGTGCCAGCAGAGAGGACAGGGGTGGTGAAAAACTGTTTTTT.

The V gene is TRBV7-2, the J gene TRBJ2-7; TRBD2 agrees at 10 bases. The CDR3 totals 16 residues. Germline V gene lookup returns CDR1 SGHTA and CDR2 FQGNSA. After removal of 5 bases from V and 0 bases from J, the junction contained 7 bases not matched to a gene. The CDR3 nucleotides are TGTGCCAGCAGCCCTTCGACTAGCGGGTCCTCCTACGAGCAGTACTTC. Protein sequence: CASSPSTSGSSYEQYF.

This chain links TRBV4-2 with TRBJ2-5; no reliable D call. Germline CDR1 reads LGHNA; CDR2 reads YNFKEQ. V was cut by 4 bases and J by 3 bases, with 9 bases left in between. The CDR3 totals 13 residues. The DNA of the CDR3 is TGTGCCAGCAGCCCGTCATCGGAAGAGACCCAGTACTTC. Translated: CASSPSSEETQYF.

This clone showed up just once. The gene calls are TRBV5-1 and TRBJ1-4; no clear D gene. This CDR3 spans 14 amino acids. Germline-derived CDR1 and CDR2 are SGHRS and YFSETQ. The ends were cut back, 0 bases at V and 4 bases at J, with 7 bases in the middle. CDR3 in amino acids: CASSLGTLNEKLFF. The DNA for the CDR3 is TGCGCCAGCAGCTTGGGAACTCTTAATGAAAAACTGTTTTTT.

The chain carries TRBV25-1 and TRBJ2-3; a possible D gene is TRBD1 (6 bases). The CDR3 contains 16 residues. Germline V gene lookup returns CDR1 MGHDK and CDR2 SYGVNS. V dropped 2 bases and J dropped 2 bases, with 14 bases sitting between them. The CDR3 DNA is TGTGCCAGCAGTGAACCTCCGGGACAATACACAGATACGCAGTATTTT. Protein product: CASSEPPGQYTDTQYF.

The chain uses TRBV7-9 and TRBJ2-7, with D perhaps TRBD1 (6 bases). Germline lookup yields CDR1 SEHNR and CDR2 FQNEAQ (reference sequence). The CDR3 has 16 residues. V dropped 7 bases and J dropped 5 bases, with 24 bases sitting between them. The CDR3 bases are TGTGCCAGCAACCCGGTAGGTACAGGGATCCCTCACGAGCAGTACTTC. Translating gives CASNPVGTGIPHEQYF.

This chain links TRBV6-1 with TRBJ2-1; 11 nucleotides agree with TRBD2. Germline assignment: CDR1 MNHNS and CDR2 SASEGT. The V gene end was trimmed by 2 bases and the J gene end by 10 bases; junction bases not matched to a gene: 10. The length of the CDR3 is 16 residues. As DNA, the CDR3 is TGTGCCAGCAGTGAAAGGGGACTAGCGGTTGTAGAAGAGCAGTTCTTC. This encodes CASSERGLAVVEEQFF.

The chain combines TRBV7-3 with TRBJ2-1; TRBD2 matches at 11 bases. After removal of 1 base from V and 4 bases from J, the junction contained 15 bases not matched to a gene. Per germline, CDR1 SGHTA and CDR2 FQGTGA. The CDR3 runs to 20 residues. The CDR3 sequence: CASSLMYLAGGRSSYNEQFF. Written as DNA, the CDR3 is TGTGCCAGCAGCTTAATGTATCTAGCGGGAGGAAGGTCCTCATACAATGAGCAGTTCTTC.

This clone was counted only a few times. The rearrangement uses TRBV7-2 and TRBJ2-7; 7 nucleotides align to TRBD2. The V gene end was trimmed by 1 base and the J gene end by 9 bases; junction bases not matched to a gene: 9. CDR3 length: 14 residues. The germline CDR1 and CDR2 sequences are SGHTA and FQGNSA. The CDR3 spells CASSLEAGTSGQYF. The CDR3 region has the DNA TGTGCCAGCAGCTTAGAAGCGGGGACCTCAGGGCAGTACTTC.

This clone has only one observation. The V and J genes are TRBV9 and TRBJ2-1; a weak D match, TRBD2 (5 bases). The V and J ends lost 4 bases and 0 bases respectively, with 14 bases between them. Germline lookup yields CDR1 SGDLS and CDR2 YYNGEE. The CDR3 length is 16 residues. CDR3 amino acids: CASSSPSGSSYNEQFF. The CDR3 DNA reads as TGTGCCAGCAGCTCCCCGTCGGGGAGCTCCTACAATGAGCAGTTCTTC.

The rearrangement uses TRBV5-5 and TRBJ2-5; D ambiguous. V gave up 0 bases and J gave up 2 bases, with 5 bases separating them. Per the germline V gene, CDR1 is SGHKS and CDR2 is YYEKEE (reference sequence). The CDR3 has 13 residues. Here the CDR3 reads CASSLGRQETQYF. CDR3 in DNA: TGTGCCAGCAGCTTGGGCAGGCAAGAGACCCAGTACTTC.

This chain connects TRBV4-3 to TRBJ1-5, with 7 bases identical to TRBD1. The CDR3 consists of 17 residues. V dropped 1 base and J dropped 3; count of bases not matched to a gene: 9. The V gene's germline CDR1 is LGHNA and CDR2 YSLEER. CDR3 in amino acids: CASSQALDRAPNQPQHF. The CDR3, as DNA: TGCGCCAGCAGCCAAGCCTTAGACAGGGCTCCCAATCAGCCCCAGCATTTT.

The chain employs TRBV5-1 and TRBJ2-2; the match to TRBD1 covers 8 bases. V shed 3 bases and J 5 bases; nucleotides not matched to a gene: 6. This CDR3 comprises 15 residues. CDR1 and CDR2 (germline): SGHRS, YFSETQ. The CDR3 region is CASSSQGAGTGELFF. CDR3 nucleotides: TGCGCCAGCAGCTCCCAGGGGGCGGGGACCGGGGAGCTGTTTTTT.